Following are 30 T cell receptor beta chains from one sample sequenced in a study of cytomegalovirus exposure and HLA in healthy donors. PCR employed 60 Vbeta and 13 Jbeta primers. The data were produced by immunoSEQ multiplex PCR, yet TCRdb's version contains in-frame clones alone and is incomplete. The sample lists 150,000 or so clones, about 79% seen once, with around 1% in the top ten. Sequencing was carried out using PBMCs. These receptors were obtained from a woman in her forties or fifties in good health and CMV-seropositive.

The chain joins TRBV7-2 to TRBJ1-2; 10 bases align to TRBD1. This CDR3 contains 16 residues. Germline trimming cut 4 bases from V and 4 bases from J; bases unmatched to any gene: 9. Germline V CDR1 and CDR2: SGHTA, FQGNSA. The CDR3 nucleotides are TGTGCCAGCAGCTCACAACTGACAGGGGGCGTCTATGGCTACACCTTC. Protein: CASSSQLTGGVYGYTF.

The chain carries TRBV27 and TRBJ1-5; 8 positions match TRBD1. The J segment lost 0 bases and the V segment lost 9 bases, leaving 4 bases of the junction unmatched. Looked up from germline, CDR1 is MNHEY and CDR2 is SMNVEV (reference sequence). This CDR3 comprises 14 residues. Here the CDR3 DNA reads TGTGCCAGGACAGGGGATTATAGCAATCAGCCCCAGCATTTT. Its protein is CARTGDYSNQPQHF.

The chain employs TRBV7-9 and TRBJ1-3, with D possibly being TRBD1 (6 bases). The CDR3 spans 15 residues. Trimming shortened V by 5 bases and J by 5 bases, and 16 bases separated the two germline ends. CDR1 is SEHNR, CDR2 FQNEAQ, per germline (reference sequence). The CDR3 here is CASSPSGGSRNTIYF. The CDR3 coding sequence is TGTGCCAGCAGCCCCTCGGGGGGCAGTCGAAACACCATATATTTT.

The V gene is TRBV19, the J gene TRBJ2-1; D is perhaps TRBD2 (6 bases). The CDR3 is 13 amino acids. The V end was cut by 11 bases, the J end by 4 bases, with 15 bases between. CDR1 is LNHDA and CDR2 is SQIVND in the germline V gene (reference sequence). The CDR3 here is CAVRLDPYNEQFF. The CDR3 DNA is TGTGCCGTAAGACTAGATCCGTACAATGAGCAGTTCTTC.

J is TRBJ1-6 and V is TRBV7-2, with 9 bases that match TRBD1. With V trimmed by 3 bases and J by 7 bases, 4 bases remained unmatched. The length of the CDR3 is 15 residues. CDR1 and CDR2 (germline): SGHTA, FQGNSA. The CDR3 protein is CASSFRTGDNSPLHF. CDR3 nucleotide sequence: TGTGCCAGCAGCTTTCGGACAGGGGACAATTCACCCCTCCACTTT.

This clone was observed a handful of times. V is TRBV28 and J is TRBJ1-5; D is unresolved. This CDR3 contains 12 residues. Trimming removed 7 bases from V and 9 bases from J, with 13 bases in between. Germline V lookup: CDR1 MDHEN, CDR2 SYDVKM. The CDR3 DNA is TGTGCCAGCAAGTCGATAGACTGGCCCCAGCATTTT. Its translation: CASKSIDWPQHF.

This clone showed up just a few times. The V and J genes are TRBV5-1 and TRBJ2-7; tentatively, D is TRBD1 (6 bases). This CDR3 contains 14 residues. Germline assignment: CDR1 SGHRS and CDR2 YFSETQ. Trimming shortened V by 1 base and J by 4 bases, and 12 bases separated the two germline ends. CDR3 protein: CASSLTSGQYEQYF. The DNA for the CDR3 is TGCGCCAGCAGCTTGACCAGCGGACAGTACGAGCAGTACTTC.

This chain links TRBV5-5 with TRBJ2-7; a possible D gene is TRBD2 (5 bases). V was pared by 0 bases and J by 4 bases, with 14 bases between. Germline V lookup: CDR1 SGHKS, CDR2 YYEKEE (reference sequence). This CDR3 has 15 amino acids. CDR3 nucleotides: TGTGCCAGCAGCTTGGCCGGAGGAGGATTTTACGAGCAGTACTTC. It codes for CASSLAGGGFYEQYF.

The gene calls are TRBV5-6 and TRBJ1-5; 9 nucleotides line up with TRBD1. The V gene's germline CDR1 is SGHDT and CDR2 YYEEEE. V shed 3 bases, J shed 6 bases, and the junction held 1 base outside the gene matches. The CDR3 length is 13 residues. The CDR3 protein is CASSSQGAQPQHF. The CDR3 DNA reads TGTGCCAGCAGCTCACAGGGGGCTCAGCCCCAGCATTTT.

The CDR3 DNA sequence: TGTGCCAGCAGTGCTAGAAGACAGGAAATTAATGAAAAACTGTTTTTT. Encoded protein: CASSARRQEINEKLFF. The chain is built from TRBV13 and TRBJ1-4; D possibly corresponds to TRBD1 (6 bases). The length of the CDR3 is 16 residues. Trimming took 6 bases from V and 4 from J, leaving 18 bases between them. Germline CDR1 reads PRHDT; CDR2 reads FYEKMQ (reference sequence).

The chain's CDR3 is CAWAGQPGGEQYF. Here the CDR3 DNA reads TGTGCCTGGGCGGGACAGCCTGGTGGCGAGCAGTACTTC. This chain connects TRBV30 to TRBJ2-7; maybe TRBD1 (7 bases). The CDR3 has 13 amino acids. Germline CDR1 and CDR2: GTSNPN and SVGIG (reference sequence). V was pared by 5 bases and J by 6 bases, with 17 bases between.

The gene calls are TRBV28 and TRBJ1-4, with TRBD1 identical over 12 bases. V lost 5 bases and J lost 5; bases outside the gene matches: 12. CDR1 is MDHEN and CDR2 is SYDVKM in the germline V gene. The CDR3 contains 18 residues. The CDR3 here is CASSTQPGTGGGNEKLFF. DNA for the CDR3: TGTGCCAGCAGTACCCAACCCGGGACAGGGGGCGGGAATGAAAAACTGTTTTTT.

The V and J genes are TRBV6-1 and TRBJ1-1; D is unresolved. CDR1 and CDR2 from the germline V gene are MNHNS and SASEGT. The length of the CDR3 is 16 residues. Trimming took 1 base from V and 6 from J, leaving 18 bases between them. CDR3 nucleotide sequence: TGTGCCAGCAGTGAAGTGCGGGGAGGGCCCGTAGCTGAAGCTTTCTTT. Its translation is CASSEVRGGPVAEAFF.

This clone was recorded a few times. The chain uses TRBV19 and TRBJ1-4; 7 nucleotides match TRBD1. CDR3 size: 11 residues. Trimming cost V 7 bases and J 16 bases; bases outside gene matches: 9. Germline CDR1 reads LNHDA; CDR2 reads SQIVND (reference sequence). The CDR3 DNA follows: TGTGCCAGTACCGTTGGACAGGTGTGGTTTTTT. Translating gives CASTVGQVWFF.

The chain uses TRBV7-9 and TRBJ2-5; a possible D gene is TRBD2 (6 bases). Germline values: CDR1 SEHNR, CDR2 FQNEAQ (reference sequence). V was shortened by 2 bases and J by 2 bases, with 9 bases between the two germline ends. CDR3 length: 14 amino acids. As DNA, the CDR3 is TGTGCCAGCAGCTTATTTCTAGCGCAAGAGACCCAGTACTTC. Protein sequence: CASSLFLAQETQYF.

This clone was seen only a few times. DNA for the CDR3: TGTGCCAGCAGCCCCGGGACAGGGCCCTCCTACGAGCAGTACTTC. Translating gives CASSPGTGPSYEQYF. The chain uses TRBV7-9 and TRBJ2-7; the match to TRBD1 covers 9 bases. Germline CDR1 reads SEHNR; CDR2 reads FQNEAQ (reference sequence). The CDR3 runs 15 residues. The V gene end was trimmed by 5 bases and the J gene end by 0 bases; junction bases not matched to a gene: 5. The whole variable domain, filled in from reference TRBV7-9 and TRBJ2-7, reads DTGVSQNPRHKITKRGQNVTFRCDPISEHNRLYWYRQTLGQGPEFLTYFQNEAQLEKSRLLSDRFSAERPKGSFSTLEIQRTEQGDSAMYLCASSPGTGPSYEQYFGPGTRLTVT.

The genes are TRBV6-5 and TRBJ1-3; a possible D gene is TRBD1 (5 bases). With 5 bases removed from V and 2 bases from J, the gap between germline ends came to 7 bases. CDR3 length: 13 residues. The germline gives CDR1 MNHEY, CDR2 SVGAGI. The CDR3 sequence is CASSRQPGNTIYF. The CDR3 bases are TGTGCCAGCAGTCGACAGCCTGGAAACACCATATATTTT.

The chain links TRBV9 to TRBJ1-1; D might be TRBD1 (6 bases). V was cut by 0 bases and J by 2 bases, with 11 bases left in between. The CDR3 sequence is 15 residues long. CDR1 SGDLS and CDR2 YYNGEE come from the germline V gene. This CDR3 reads CASSVAHRANTEAFF. CDR3 bases: TGTGCCAGCAGCGTAGCTCACAGGGCCAACACTGAAGCTTTCTTT.

The rearrangement links TRBV2 to TRBJ1-1; TRBD1 matches at 11 bases. V dropped 6 bases and J dropped 6; count of bases not matched to a gene: 3. Germline V gene data show CDR1 as SNHLY and CDR2 as FYNNEI. The CDR3 has 13 amino acids. The CDR3 here is CASSGQGAAEAFF. DNA of the CDR3: TGTGCCAGCAGCGGACAGGGGGCGGCTGAAGCTTTCTTT.

This clone has only one observation. In the same sample, other DNA sequences code for this CDR3. This sequence joins TRBV19 and TRBJ1-3, with 11 bases matching TRBD1. V lost 6 bases to trimming and J lost 2 bases; unmatched junction nucleotides: 12. The CDR3 length is 18 residues. The germline CDR1 and CDR2 sequences are LNHDA and SQIVND (reference sequence). This CDR3 is CASSDRTGGASPGNTIYF. Written as DNA, the CDR3 is TGTGCCAGTAGCGACCGGACAGGGGGCGCGAGTCCTGGAAACACCATATATTTT.

This clone was counted once. The chain is built from TRBV11-3 and TRBJ2-7, with D possibly matching TRBD1 (6 bases). This CDR3 is 11 amino acids long. Trimming cost V 7 bases and J 5 bases, with 9 bases left between them. Per germline, CDR1 SGHNT and CDR2 YENEEA. DNA of the CDR3: TGTGCCAGCATTCACAGGGACGAGCAGTACTTC. Protein sequence: CASIHRDEQYF.

This chain joins TRBV7-9 and TRBJ2-3; perhaps TRBD2 as D (6 bases). The CDR3 consists of 14 residues. The germline V gene has CDR1 SEHNR and CDR2 FQNEAQ (reference sequence). Trimming took 5 bases from V and 7 from J, leaving 16 bases between them. The CDR3 here is CASSRTGVSNTQYF. As DNA, the CDR3 is TGTGCCAGCAGCCGAACGGGAGTTTCAAATACGCAGTATTTT.

This chain connects TRBV19 to TRBJ1-5; TRBD1 is a possible D gene (6 bases). The CDR3 spans 15 residues. Germline CDR1 is LNHDA and CDR2 is SQIVND (reference sequence). The V and J ends lost 8 bases and 0 bases respectively, with 14 bases between them. This CDR3 reads CASVEGEYSNQPQHF. CDR3 sequence (DNA): TGTGCCAGTGTCGAGGGGGAATATAGCAATCAGCCCCAGCATTTT.

V usage is TRBV29-1 and J usage is TRBJ1-2; 7 nucleotides agree with TRBD1. Germline V lookup: CDR1 SQVTM, CDR2 ANQGSEA. The CDR3 sequence is 13 residues long. V was pared by 6 bases and J by 2 bases, with 6 bases of the junction left unmatched. The CDR3 nucleotides read TGCAGCGTAAGGACAGGAGCAAACTATGGCTACACCTTC. Translation gives CSVRTGANYGYTF.

This clone was detected only a few times. This chain joins TRBV29-1 and TRBJ2-1; a possible D gene is TRBD2 (6 bases). Germline assignment: CDR1 SQVTM and CDR2 ANQGSEA. V was pared by 6 bases and J by 8 bases, with 29 bases between. The CDR3 is made up of 17 amino acids. The CDR3 DNA sequence: TGCAGCGTGCGAACACGGGGGTCCGCAGAGGTGTATCATGAGCAGTTCTTC. Protein product: CSVRTRGSAEVYHEQFF.

The chain couples TRBV18 to TRBJ2-5; no clear D. This CDR3 has 12 residues. The V and J ends lost 3 bases and 2 bases respectively, with 4 bases between them. Germline loops: CDR1 KGHSH, CDR2 LQKENI. The CDR3 DNA follows: TGTGCCAGCTCACCCTTACAAGAGACCCAGTACTTC. Translated: CASSPLQETQYF.

CDR3 in DNA: TGCGCCAGCAGCAGGACAGGATTCTACGAGCAGTACTTC. Its protein is CASSRTGFYEQYF. The genes are TRBV10-1 and TRBJ2-7; 7 nucleotides agree with TRBD1. The CDR3 is 13 amino acids. V lost 6 bases and J lost 3; bases outside the gene matches: 5. Germline assignment: CDR1 WNHNN and CDR2 SYGVQD (reference sequence).

The chain is built from TRBV6-6 and TRBJ2-7; 12 bases fit TRBD2. J was trimmed by 2 bases and V by 4 bases; bases with no gene match: 3. CDR3 length equals 15 residues. The germline V gene encodes CDR1 MNHNY and CDR2 SVGAGI (reference sequence). This CDR3 reads CASSSLAGGPYEQYF. DNA for the CDR3: TGTGCCAGCAGTTCACTAGCGGGAGGACCCTACGAGCAGTACTTC.

Turning to this clone: This specimen includes other DNA sequences encoding the same CDR3. The chain employs TRBV20-1 and TRBJ1-1, with D maybe TRBD1 (5 bases). The CDR3 has 10 residues. Trimming shortened V by 8 bases and J by 5 bases, and 9 bases separated the two germline ends. The germline V gene has CDR1 DFQATT and CDR2 SNEGSKA (reference sequence). The CDR3 here is CSPGGTEAFF. The CDR3 DNA is TGCAGTCCCGGGGGGACTGAAGCTTTCTTT.

The rearrangement links TRBV5-1 to TRBJ1-4; possibly TRBD1 for D (6 bases). Germline values: CDR1 SGHRS, CDR2 YFSETQ. CDR3 length equals 15 residues. Deletions cut 4 bases from V and 3 bases from J, with 13 bases between. The CDR3 here is CASSTGQTSNEKLFF. CDR3 DNA sequence: TGCGCCAGCAGCACTGGACAGACTTCTAATGAAAAACTGTTTTTT.